Reported below is one T cell receptor beta chain. This record belongs to a study of lymphopenia after photon versus proton radiotherapy. The data were produced by immunoSEQ multiplex PCR, yet TCRdb's version contains in-frame clones alone and is incomplete. Here the sample spans 75,000 to 90,000 clones, more than 70% being singletons. There are 13 residues in the CDR3. Germline CDR1 and CDR2: SQVTM and ANQGSEA. V was shortened by 0 bases and J by 6 bases, with 12 bases between the two germline ends. The sample here was peripheral blood, taken from a patient treated with proton-based radiotherapy. This receptor was obtained from a man in his fifties or sixties with pancreatic cancer. V and J are TRBV29-1 and TRBJ2-7; possible D gene TRBD2, 6 bases. The CDR3 loop reads CSVEDQWGGEQYF. The CDR3 bases are TGCAGCGTTGAAGATCAGTGGGGAGGCGAGCAGTACTTC.